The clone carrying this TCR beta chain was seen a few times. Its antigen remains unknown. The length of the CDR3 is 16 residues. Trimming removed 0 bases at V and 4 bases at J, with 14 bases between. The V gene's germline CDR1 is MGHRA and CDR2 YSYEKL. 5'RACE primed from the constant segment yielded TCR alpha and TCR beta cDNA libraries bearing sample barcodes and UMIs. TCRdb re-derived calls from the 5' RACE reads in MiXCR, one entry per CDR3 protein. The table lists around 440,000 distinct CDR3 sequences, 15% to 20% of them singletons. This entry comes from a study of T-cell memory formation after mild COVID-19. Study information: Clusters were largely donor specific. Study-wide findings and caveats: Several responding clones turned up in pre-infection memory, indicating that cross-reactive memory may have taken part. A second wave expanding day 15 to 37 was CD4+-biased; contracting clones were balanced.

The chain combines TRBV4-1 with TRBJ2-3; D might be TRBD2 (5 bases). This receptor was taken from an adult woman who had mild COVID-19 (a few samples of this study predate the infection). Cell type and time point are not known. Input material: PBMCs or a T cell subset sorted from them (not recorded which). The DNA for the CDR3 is TGCGCCAGCAGCCAAGAACGCCGGGAAGGCCCAGATACGCAGTATTTT. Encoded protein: CASSQERREGPDTQYF.